Listed here are 32 T cell receptor beta chains from one sample, sequenced in a study of blood T cell repertoires in COVID-19. Using immunoSEQ multiplex PCR, the repertoire was profiled, and TCRdb retains in-frame clones only, with some absent. The data hold approximately 250,000 clones, with around 84% observed a single time. Source material: peripheral blood. The origin of the receptors is a man between 60 and 75 years old with acute or convalescent COVID-19.

This chain joins TRBV28 and TRBJ2-2; TRBD1 matches 10 bases. Per germline, CDR1 MDHEN and CDR2 SYDVKM. The CDR3 is 17 residues long. Trimming at V came to 5 bases and at J to 4 bases, leaving 10 bases not matched to a gene. This CDR3 reads CASSPVGTGAFTGELFF. Written as DNA, the CDR3 is TGTGCCAGCAGTCCGGTAGGGACAGGGGCCTTCACCGGGGAGCTGTTTTTT.

The rearrangement joins TRBV4-2 to TRBJ2-3; D is possibly TRBD2 (5 bases). Trimming shortened V by 8 bases and J by 2 bases, and 26 bases separated the two germline ends. The CDR3 is 18 residues long. From germline, CDR1 is LGHNA and CDR2 YNFKEQ. CDR3: CASSQTAAAGGYTDTQYF. As DNA, the CDR3 is TGTGCCAGCTCCCAGACGGCTGCGGCGGGTGGTTACACAGATACGCAGTATTTT.

The rearrangement joins TRBV19 to TRBJ2-7, with D possibly being TRBD1 (6 bases). The V gene's germline CDR1 is LNHDA and CDR2 SQIVND (reference sequence). The CDR3 is made up of 14 amino acids. Trimming removed 6 bases from V and 0 bases from J, with 12 bases in between. The DNA of the CDR3 is TGTGCCAGTAGGGACAGTTTCAGCTCCTACGAGCAGTACTTC. Amino acids: CASRDSFSSYEQYF. Looking up the rest from reference TRBV19 and TRBJ2-7 gives the full variable domain: DGGITQSPKYLFRKEGQNVTLSCEQNLNHDAMYWYRQDPGQGLRLIYYSQIVNDFQKGDIAEGYSVSREKKESFPLTVTSAQKNPTAFYLCASRDSFSSYEQYFGPGTRLTVT.

The chain combines TRBV7-2 with TRBJ2-7; the D gene is possibly TRBD1 (6 bases). The CDR3 runs to 15 residues. Germline lookup yields CDR1 SGHTA and CDR2 FQGNSA. V was clipped by 1 base and J by 3 bases, with 13 bases between them. The DNA for the CDR3 is TGTGCCAGCAGCTTAGTTCCGGACAGATACTACGAGCAGTACTTC. Its protein is CASSLVPDRYYEQYF.

This chain uses TRBV13 with TRBJ2-7; weak D call: TRBD1 (6 bases). Trimming left V 2 bases short and J 5 bases short, with 13 bases between. The length of the CDR3 is 14 residues. CDR1 is PRHDT, CDR2 FYEKMQ, per germline (reference sequence). The CDR3: CASSLRQGIDEQYF. CDR3 nucleotides: TGTGCCAGCAGCTTACGGCAGGGGATCGACGAGCAGTACTTC.

The chain is built from TRBV23-1 and TRBJ1-2; D is perhaps TRBD1 (6 bases). TRBV23-1 is classed as an ORF, of uncertain function. Trimming pared 0 bases from V and 4 bases from J, leaving 12 bases between. This CDR3 spans 15 amino acids. CDR3 bases: TGCGCCAGCAGTCAATCGAACAGGGCCCGCTATGGCTACACCTTC. Residues: CASSQSNRARYGYTF.

The chain employs TRBV19 and TRBJ1-1; TRBD1 aligns across 7 bases. CDR1 is LNHDA, CDR2 SQIVND, per germline (reference sequence). J lost 1 base, V lost 9 bases, and 8 bases had no gene match. This CDR3 has 14 amino acids. The CDR3 DNA reads as TGTGCCAGCTTCCACAGGGGTCCGAACACTGAAGCTTTCTTT. Amino acid sequence: CASFHRGPNTEAFF.

The chain has TRBV24-1 and TRBJ2-3; D possibly corresponds to TRBD2 (6 bases). The CDR3 covers 14 residues. Germline CDR1 and CDR2: KGHDR and SFDVKD. Trimming cost V 7 bases and J 5 bases, with 15 bases left between them. As DNA, the CDR3 is TGTGCCACCAGCGAGGGAAATAGCGGAGATACGCAGTATTTT. Translated, it gives CATSEGNSGDTQYF.

The chain carries TRBV29-1 and TRBJ1-2; a weak D match, TRBD1 (5 bases). The CDR3 extends over 13 amino acids. Trimming took 0 bases from V and 6 from J, leaving 11 bases between them. Germline CDR1 and CDR2: SQVTM and ANQGSEA. The chain's CDR3 is CSVEDPGRDGYTF. The CDR3, as DNA: TGCAGCGTTGAAGATCCAGGCAGGGATGGCTACACCTTC.

The V gene is TRBV7-2, the J gene TRBJ1-2, with no clear D. CDR3 length equals 13 residues. With 4 bases removed from V and 1 base from J, the gap between germline ends came to 7 bases. Germline V CDR1 and CDR2: SGHTA, FQGNSA. This CDR3 is CASSSSFNYGYTF. The CDR3 coding sequence is TGTGCCAGCAGCTCCAGTTTTAACTATGGCTACACCTTC.

The CDR3 nucleotides are TGTGCCAGCAGTTTTCGAATGTTGAGGCAGTACTTC. Encoded protein: CASSFRMLRQYF. V usage is TRBV28 and J usage is TRBJ2-7; D gene uncertain. The germline CDR1 and CDR2 sequences are MDHEN and SYDVKM. The CDR3 spans 12 residues. V lost 3 bases, J lost 9 bases, and 12 bases lay in between.

Notes on this clone: Other DNA variants within this sample encode the same CDR3. The CDR3 sequence is CASSYTGNTEAFF. The CDR3 region has the DNA TGTGCCAGCAGTTATACCGGGAACACTGAAGCTTTCTTT. The chain recombines TRBV6-5 with TRBJ1-1; D gene uncertain. V lost 3 bases to trimming and J lost 1 base, with 6 bases between them. The CDR3 loop spans 13 amino acids. Germline assignment: CDR1 MNHEY and CDR2 SVGAGI.

The J gene is TRBJ1-5, the V gene TRBV18, with D perhaps matching TRBD1 (5 bases). This CDR3 is built from 17 residues. With 2 bases removed from V and 2 bases from J, the gap between germline ends came to 16 bases. CDR1 is KGHSH and CDR2 is LQKENI in the germline V gene. Here the CDR3 DNA reads TGTGCCAGCTCACCAGGGGGAGGGGTGGATGGCAATCAGCCCCAGCATTTT. The encoded protein is CASSPGGGVDGNQPQHF.

V usage is TRBV29-1 and J usage is TRBJ1-5, with TRBD1 matching 8 bases. The CDR3 consists of 13 residues. Trimming cost V 6 bases and J 2 bases; bases outside gene matches: 3. Germline V gene data show CDR1 as SQVTM and CDR2 as ANQGSEA. CDR3 protein: CSVETGGNQPQHF. The CDR3 DNA reads TGCAGCGTAGAGACAGGGGGCAATCAGCCCCAGCATTTT.

The chain recombines TRBV4-2 with TRBJ1-3; 7 bases align to TRBD1. With V trimmed by 1 base and J by 3 bases, 3 bases remained unmatched. Germline values: CDR1 LGHNA, CDR2 YNFKEQ. The CDR3 sequence is 15 residues long. The DNA for the CDR3 is TGTGCCAGCAGCCAAGGACAGGGAGGTGGAAACACCATATATTTT. Amino acid sequence: CASSQGQGGGNTIYF.

The gene calls are TRBV5-1 and TRBJ2-2; 7 bases match TRBD1. The length of the CDR3 is 13 residues. CDR1 and CDR2 from the germline V gene are SGHRS and YFSETQ. V lost 6 bases to trimming and J lost 6 bases; unmatched junction nucleotides: 5. The DNA for the CDR3 is TGCGCCAGCACAAAGGACAGGCCCGGGGAGCTGTTTTTT. Amino acid sequence: CASTKDRPGELFF.

The chain links TRBV25-1 to TRBJ2-3, with D tentatively TRBD2 (5 bases). CDR1 MGHDK and CDR2 SYGVNS come from the germline V gene. This CDR3 comprises 14 residues. Trimming took off 2 bases at V and 4 bases at J, with 10 bases between the two ends. The DNA of the CDR3 is TGTGCCAGCAGTGAACCAGAGGGCCCAGATACGCAGTATTTT. Its protein product is CASSEPEGPDTQYF.

This rearrangement joins TRBV28 to TRBJ2-7, with 10 bases fitting TRBD2. J was trimmed by 2 bases and V by 3 bases; bases with no gene match: 7. The V gene's germline CDR1 is MDHEN and CDR2 SYDVKM. The length of the CDR3 is 16 residues. The CDR3: CASSFPPGLATYEQYF. The DNA for the CDR3 is TGTGCCAGCAGTTTTCCTCCGGGACTAGCGACCTACGAGCAGTACTTC.

The CDR3 reads CASSSLGGSYNEQFF. The DNA for the CDR3 is TGTGCCAGCAGCTCCTTGGGGGGCTCCTACAATGAGCAGTTCTTC. This rearrangement joins TRBV5-8 to TRBJ2-1; maybe TRBD2 (6 bases). The germline CDR1 and CDR2 sequences are SGHTS and YDEGEE. This CDR3 is built from 15 residues. Trimming cost V 3 bases and J 0 bases, with 10 bases left between them.

In this sample, this clone turned up once. The CDR3 reads CASSLGRANEKLFF. The DNA for the CDR3 is TGCGCCAGCAGCTTGGGCCGGGCTAATGAAAAACTGTTTTTT. The V call is TRBV5-1, the J call TRBJ1-4; D is unresolved. CDR1 is SGHRS and CDR2 is YFSETQ in the germline V gene. The CDR3 has 14 residues. Deletions cut 0 bases from V and 3 bases from J, with 6 bases between.

The chain employs TRBV9 and TRBJ2-3; possible D gene TRBD2, 6 bases. Germline lookup yields CDR1 SGDLS and CDR2 YYNGEE. V lost 0 bases and J lost 0, with 14 bases in between. This CDR3 region has 17 residues. The CDR3 is CASSVATGAASTDTQYF. The DNA of the CDR3 is TGTGCCAGCAGCGTAGCTACGGGAGCGGCTAGCACAGATACGCAGTATTTT.

J is TRBJ1-4 and V is TRBV2; 9 bases align to TRBD1. Germline lookup yields CDR1 SNHLY and CDR2 FYNNEI. This CDR3 comprises 16 residues. Losses at the gene ends were 5 bases for V and 0 bases for J; bases not matched to a gene: 4. CDR3 DNA: TGTGCCAGCAGTATACAGGGGGCATCAACTAATGAAAAACTGTTTTTT. Its translation: CASSIQGASTNEKLFF.

This rearrangement joins TRBV27 to TRBJ1-2; TRBD1 is a possible D gene (6 bases). Germline loops: CDR1 MNHEY, CDR2 SMNVEV (reference sequence). The CDR3 length is 13 residues. Trimming took off 5 bases at V and 6 bases at J, with 13 bases between the two ends. The CDR3 DNA reads TGTGCCAGCAGTCAAGGGACATACGATGGCTACACCTTC. Protein product: CASSQGTYDGYTF.

The chain is built from TRBV4-1 and TRBJ1-1; 8 bases fit TRBD1. The V gene end was trimmed by 1 base and the J gene end by 0 bases; junction bases not matched to a gene: 4. The CDR3 has 16 residues. Germline V CDR1 and CDR2: MGHRA, YSYEKL. In DNA, the CDR3 is TGCGCCAGCAGCCAAGTCGGACAGGGATTGAACACTGAAGCTTTCTTT. Its protein is CASSQVGQGLNTEAFF.

On this clone itself: This same CDR3 is encoded by further DNA sequences in the sample. This chain joins TRBV30 and TRBJ1-5; D is uncertain. This CDR3 comprises 14 residues. Looked up from germline, CDR1 is GTSNPN and CDR2 is SVGIG (reference sequence). Trimming pared 0 bases from V and 0 bases from J, leaving 6 bases between. DNA for the CDR3: TGTGCCTGGAGTGTATCCGGTAGCAATCAGCCCCAGCATTTT. As protein: CAWSVSGSNQPQHF.

This clone appeared once. The J gene is TRBJ2-6, the V gene TRBV6-5, with D perhaps TRBD2 (6 bases). Germline-derived CDR1 and CDR2 are MNHEY and SVGAGI. V lost 8 bases, J lost 0 bases, and 11 bases lay in between. The CDR3 contains 15 residues. This chain's CDR3 is CASLEGSSGANVLTF. CDR3 nucleotide sequence: TGTGCCAGCTTGGAGGGCAGCTCTGGGGCCAACGTCCTGACTTTC.

CDR3 DNA sequence: TGCGCCAGCAGCAGGGGATCGTCGAACACTGAAGCTTTCTTT. Its translation is CASSRGSSNTEAFF. This sequence joins TRBV5-1 and TRBJ1-1; D might be TRBD1 (5 bases). With 4 bases removed from V and 1 base from J, the gap between germline ends came to 11 bases. This CDR3 has 14 residues. CDR1 and CDR2 (germline): SGHRS, YFSETQ.

The V call is TRBV27, the J call TRBJ1-5; D is perhaps TRBD1 (5 bases). With 1 base removed from V and 2 bases from J, the gap between germline ends came to 9 bases. The CDR3 is 15 amino acids. The V gene's germline CDR1 is MNHEY and CDR2 SMNVEV (reference sequence). The CDR3 sequence is CASSLLGVGNQPQHF. CDR3 DNA sequence: TGTGCCAGCAGTTTATTAGGGGTAGGCAATCAGCCCCAGCATTTT.

The rearrangement uses TRBV4-1 and TRBJ1-1; D perhaps matches TRBD1 (5 bases). CDR1 MGHRA and CDR2 YSYEKL come from the germline V gene. The CDR3 consists of 14 residues. V shed 4 bases and J shed 0 bases, with 9 bases lying between them. CDR3 in amino acids: CASSPRVLNTEAFF. As DNA, the CDR3 is TGCGCCAGCAGCCCCAGGGTTCTGAACACTGAAGCTTTCTTT.

The CDR3 loop is CASSSGTSGGELFF. CDR3 DNA: TGCGCCAGCAGCAGCGGGACTAGCGGCGGGGAGCTGTTTTTT. The chain couples TRBV5-1 to TRBJ2-2, with 11 bases aligning to TRBD2. Germline V gene lookup returns CDR1 SGHRS and CDR2 YFSETQ. The junction had 3 bases not matched to a gene; V was cut back by 4 bases and J by 7 bases. CDR3 length equals 14 residues.

This chain links TRBV27 with TRBJ2-3, with 15 nucleotides matching TRBD2. Germline V lookup: CDR1 MNHEY, CDR2 SMNVEV (reference sequence). The CDR3 has 17 amino acids. V shed 5 bases, J shed 6 bases, and the junction held 9 bases outside the gene matches. The CDR3 DNA sequence: TGTGCCAGCAGTGTAACCCTCGGACTAGCGGGGGGGGATACGCAGTATTTT. Its protein is CASSVTLGLAGGDTQYF.

The genes are TRBV10-3 and TRBJ2-3; 9 bases fit TRBD1. After removal of 6 bases from V and 7 bases from J, the junction contained 11 bases not matched to a gene. The CDR3 sequence is 15 residues long. Germline V gene data show CDR1 as ENHRY and CDR2 as SYGVKD. The CDR3 loop is CAIRPGTGNSYTQYF. In nucleotides, the CDR3 is TGTGCCATCAGGCCCGGGACAGGGAATAGCTATACGCAGTATTTT.